This TCR beta chain was observed in a study of blood T cell repertoires in COVID-19. Germline CDR1 KGHSH, CDR2 LQKENI. The CDR3 runs to 13 residues. Trimming removed 0 bases at V and 4 bases at J, with 6 bases between. How the authors handled the data: Cell counts per sample came from amplifying reference gene primers. Only in-frame clones appear in the TCRdb table, and some are missing; sequencing was by immunoSEQ multiplex PCR. That table is the source of V, J and clone size, and D and trimming were worked out from the DNA. The top ten clones hold about 5.6% of a sample with under 200,000 clones, more than 70% of them seen once. Living in under 30 US areas, the participants were between roughly 18 and 95 years of age. Categorization into cohorts depended on clinical history that participants reported.

V gene TRBV18 combines with J gene TRBJ1-1; no definite D call. The specimen was PBMCs or T cells enriched from blood (not recorded which). The TCR was taken from a man in his forties with acute COVID-19. The CDR3 here is CASSPPSTTEAFF. In DNA, the CDR3 is TGTGCCAGCTCACCACCGTCTACCACTGAAGCTTTCTTT.